This section outlines one TCR beta chain sequence together with its context. Its antigen is undetermined. A second PCR, run for roughly 7 to 11 cycles, used a sample-barcoded 5' primer plus a J-beta primer mix. TCRdb independently ran MiXCR on the 5' RACE reads; one entry per CDR3 protein. The profile shows roughly 1.5 million distinct CDR3 sequences, approximately 43% of them singletons. The CDR3 extends over 12 amino acids. With 2 bases removed from V and 9 bases from J, the gap between germline ends came to 8 bases. This specimen belongs to a study of blood T cells in healthy people across ages. Study observations and caveats: The unsorted PBMCs prevented any conclusive comparison of naive versus antigen-experienced cells. TCR beta diversity per million T cells fell roughly linearly with age. Both naive CD4+ cell counts and diversity were greater in long-lived donors than in aged donors. It was not known whether donors were CMV positive (a possible confounder of expanded clonotype changes).

Sequences were obtained from blood. The source is a woman aged 18-29 years in good health. The chain joins TRBV12-3 or TRBV12-4 to TRBJ2-1; D gene unclear. CDR3 DNA: TGTGCCAGCAGTTTATATTACGGTGAGCAGTTCTTC. Translation gives CASSLYYGEQFF.